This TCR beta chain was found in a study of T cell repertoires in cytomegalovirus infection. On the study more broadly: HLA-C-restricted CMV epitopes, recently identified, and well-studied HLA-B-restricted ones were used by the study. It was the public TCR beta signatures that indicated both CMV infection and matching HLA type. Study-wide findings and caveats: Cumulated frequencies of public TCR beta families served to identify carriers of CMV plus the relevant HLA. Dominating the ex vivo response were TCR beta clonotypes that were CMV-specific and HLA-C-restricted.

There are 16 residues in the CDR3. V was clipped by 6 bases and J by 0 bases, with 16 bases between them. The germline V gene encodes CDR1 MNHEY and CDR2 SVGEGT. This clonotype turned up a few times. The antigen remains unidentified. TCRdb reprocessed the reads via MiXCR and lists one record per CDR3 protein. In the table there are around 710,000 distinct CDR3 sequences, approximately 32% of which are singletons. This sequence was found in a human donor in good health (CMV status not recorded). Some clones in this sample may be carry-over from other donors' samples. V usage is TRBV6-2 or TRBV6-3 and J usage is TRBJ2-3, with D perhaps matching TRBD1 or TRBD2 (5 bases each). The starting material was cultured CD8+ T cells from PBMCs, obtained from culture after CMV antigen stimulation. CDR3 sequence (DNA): TGTGCCAGCAGCAGGGAGCGGCCTCCTAGCACAGATACGCAGTATTTT. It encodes CASSRERPPSTDTQYF.